A selection of T cell receptor beta chains follows, all from one sample in a study of STAT3 mutations in large granular lymphocyte leukemia. The repertoire was sequenced with immunoSEQ multiplex PCR; TCRdb's copy has only in-frame clones and lacks some. Among more than 3,500 clones listed, about 80% were seen once. Sequencing used peripheral blood mononuclear cells. The receptors derive from a boy between 10 and 17 years old with T-cell large granular lymphocyte leukemia. Some clones in this sample may be carry-over from other donors' samples. Both conserved end residues are part of each CDR3. The D gene is left open where the match is weak. Not every row has a clone size; where given, it reads once, few, many or a size class.

TRBD1 TRBJ1-3 - TRBV5-4 TGTGCCAGCAGCTTGGACAGGGGACCTTTAACTGGAAACACCATATATTTT CASSLDRGPLTGNTIYF
- TRBJ2-3 - TRBV5-1 TGCGCCAGCAGCTACCAACTAGACACAGATACGCAGTATTTT CASSYQLDTDTQYF
- TRBJ2-7 - TRBV6-1 TGTGCCAGCAGGCCGGCGGGCTACGAGCAGTACTTC CASRPAGYEQYF
- TRBJ1-6 - TRBV4-1 TGCGCCAGCAGCAACACGGGGCGAGGGTTGGATTCACCCCTCCACTTT CASSNTGRGLDSPLHF
TRBD1 TRBJ2-7 - TRBV5-4 TGTGCCAGCAGCTTGGCCCCGACAGGGGAGTACGAGCAGTACTTC CASSLAPTGEYEQYF
TRBD2 TRBJ2-3 - TRBV7-9 TGTGCCAGCAGCTTAGAACGGGGGGGGCTCACAGATACGCAGTATTTT CASSLERGGLTDTQYF
- TRBJ2-7 - TRBV20-1 TGCAGTGCTAGATCGGCCTACGAGCAGTACTTC CSARSAYEQYF
TRBD2 TRBJ2-7 - TRBV7-2 TGTGCCAGCAGCCCCTTCGGGGGGGCCTACGAGCAGTACTTC CASSPFGGAYEQYF
- TRBJ2-6 - TRBV30 TGTGCCTGGAGTGTAACAGGGTGGGGCTCTGGGGCCAACGTCCTGACTTTC CAWSVTGWGSGANVLTF
TRBD1 TRBJ2-7 - TRBV4-1 TGCGCCAGCAGCCATACCTGGACAGGGGGCGAGCAGTACTTC CASSHTWTGGEQYF
- TRBJ2-3 - TRBV5-4 TGTGCCAGCAGCCGTCAGGGATCCACAGATACGCAGTATTTT CASSRQGSTDTQYF
- TRBJ1-5 - TRBV18 TGTGCCAGCTCACCAAACATATCCGGGAATCAGCCCCAGCATTTT CASSPNISGNQPQHF
- TRBJ1-1 few TRBV11-3 TGTGCCAGCAGCGTACAGGATAACACTGAAGCTTTCTTT CASSVQDNTEAFF
TRBD1 TRBJ1-4 - TRBV6-5 TGTGCCACTGGGGGGACAGCGGAAAAACTGTTTTTT CATGGTAEKLFF
TRBD1 TRBJ2-5 few TRBV27 TGTGCCAGCAGACAGGGGAACTCGGGGCGCTCACAAAAAGAGACCCAGTACTTC CASRQGNSGRSQKETQYF
TRBD1 TRBJ2-7 - TRBV27 TGTGCCAGCAGTTGGGGGACAGGGGGAACCTACGAGCAGTACTTC CASSWGTGGTYEQYF
TRBD2 TRBJ2-3 - TRBV13 TGTGCCAGCAGCTTAGCCGGGGGGTTCACAGATACGCAGTATTTT CASSLAGGFTDTQYF
TRBD1 TRBJ2-4 - TRBV28 TGTGCCAGCAGTTTAGCGTACAGGGGGCAGGGCAAAAACATTCAGTACTTC CASSLAYRGQGKNIQYF
- TRBJ2-7 - TRBV30 TGTGCCTGGAGTTCTTCCTACGAGCAGTACTTC CAWSSSYEQYF
- TRBJ1-6 - TRBV10-2 TGCGCCAGCAGTGTCCGGGACGGTCAGCTCCACTTT CASSVRDGQLHF
- TRBJ1-2 - TRBV7-9 TGTGCCAGCAGCGTAATACAGGTTAACTATGGCTACACCTTC CASSVIQVNYGYTF
- TRBJ1-2 - TRBV29-1 TGCAGCGTTTCTCATCCCTCCTATGGCTACACCTTC CSVSHPSYGYTF
- TRBJ2-4 - TRBV29-1 TGCAGTGCCGGGACTGATTTAGCCAAAAACATTCAGTACTTC CSAGTDLAKNIQYF
- TRBJ2-6 few TRBV7-9 TGTGCCAGCAGCTACGCTGGGGCCAACGTCCTGACTTTC CASSYAGANVLTF
TRBD1 TRBJ2-7 - TRBV30 TGTGCCTGGAGCTTTTCAGGGGGCTACGAGCAGTACTTC CAWSFSGGYEQYF
- TRBJ1-6 - TRBV27 TGTGCCAGCAGTGGAAGGGTATTCGGGAATTCACCCCTCCACTTT CASSGRVFGNSPLHF
- TRBJ1-5 - TRBV7-9 TGTGCCAGCAGCGTAACCGGGGATCAGCCCCAGCATTTT CASSVTGDQPQHF
TRBD1 TRBJ1-5 - TRBV30 TGTGCCTGGAGTGTGAGACAGGGTGGGAGAAGCAATCAGCCCCAGCATTTT CAWSVRQGGRSNQPQHF
TRBD1 TRBJ1-5 - TRBV6-6 TGTGCCAGCAGACAGGGGGATCAGCCCCAGCATTTT CASRQGDQPQHF
- TRBJ1-1 - TRBV7-9 TGTGCCAGCAGTACCAAGTTGGTGAACACTGAAGCTTTCTTT CASSTKLVNTEAFF
TRBD1 TRBJ2-7 - TRBV4-1 TGCGCCAGCAGCCAACCGGGACAGGGGGGAAGCGAGCAGTACTTC CASSQPGQGGSEQYF
TRBD1 TRBJ2-3 - TRBV28 TGTGCCAGCAGGCCCGGGACAGGGGTCACAGATACGCAGTATTTT CASRPGTGVTDTQYF
TRBD1 TRBJ1-4 few TRBV18 TGTGCCAGCTCACCAAAAGGACAGGGAGATGAAAAACTGTTTTTT CASSPKGQGDEKLFF
- TRBJ2-3 - TRBV9 TGTGCCAGCAGCGTAGCTCCCCAGACACCTAGCACAGATACGCAGTATTTT CASSVAPQTPSTDTQYF
- TRBJ1-2 - TRBV27 TGTGCCAGCAGGGCTAAGGGGTACGGAGACTATGGCTACACCTTC CASRAKGYGDYGYTF
- TRBJ2-7 - TRBV30 TGTGCCTGGAGTCCTCTGGTAGGTCCCTCCTACGAGCAGTACTTC CAWSPLVGPSYEQYF
- TRBJ1-2 - TRBV6-5 TGTGCCAGCAGACCCCGAGGATGGAGTGGCTACACCTTC CASRPRGWSGYTF
TRBD2 TRBJ2-1 - TRBV30 TGTGCCTGGAGCGGGGGGACCTACAATGAGCAGTTCTTC CAWSGGTYNEQFF
TRBD1 TRBJ2-1 - TRBV5-1 TGCGCCAGCAGTTCGTCCGGGACAGGGGGCTTCAATGAGCAGTTCTTC CASSSSGTGGFNEQFF
- TRBJ2-7 - TRBV5-1 TGCGCCAGCACCCCTGAGGTCGGAGAGCAGTACTTC CASTPEVGEQYF
- TRBJ2-6 - TRBV5-4 TGTGCCAGCAGCTTTGGTGGCTCTGGGGCCAACGTCCTGACTTTC CASSFGGSGANVLTF
- TRBJ2-5 - TRBV5-1 TGCGCCAGCAGCTCGCTACCCCAAGAGACCCAGTACTTC CASSSLPQETQYF
- TRBJ1-1 - TRBV14 TGTGCCAGCAGCCAAGAGACCCCGGGACCTTACGGCACTGAAGCTTTCTTT CASSQETPGPYGTEAFF
TRBD1 TRBJ2-7 - TRBV29-1 TGCAGCGTTGGGCGGCAGGGGGTCTACGAGCAGTACTTC CSVGRQGVYEQYF
- TRBJ2-7 - TRBV7-2 TGTGCCAGCAGCTTACCACAGGACCTAGTTCGGGGCGAGCAGTACTTC CASSLPQDLVRGEQYF
- TRBJ2-7 once TRBV29-1 TGCAGCGTTCTTACGACGGGCTCCTACGAGCAGTACTTC CSVLTTGSYEQYF
TRBD2 TRBJ2-3 - TRBV25-1 TGTGCCACCCGTGGGCGGGAGGATGCCGGTACGCAGTATTTT CATRGREDAGTQYF
TRBD1 TRBJ2-7 - TRBV6-6 TGTGCCAGCAGTGCACAGGGGGCAACCTACGAGCAGTACTTC CASSAQGATYEQYF
TRBD1 TRBJ1-2 - TRBV7-2 TGTGCCAGCAGCGAACCTACAGGGGCACTCTATGGCTACACCTTC CASSEPTGALYGYTF
- TRBJ2-7 - TRBV4-2 TGTGCCAGCAGCCAAGAAGGTGGGCAGGGTGAAGGGGGTGGATCCTACGAGCAGTACTTC CASSQEGGQGEGGGSYEQYF